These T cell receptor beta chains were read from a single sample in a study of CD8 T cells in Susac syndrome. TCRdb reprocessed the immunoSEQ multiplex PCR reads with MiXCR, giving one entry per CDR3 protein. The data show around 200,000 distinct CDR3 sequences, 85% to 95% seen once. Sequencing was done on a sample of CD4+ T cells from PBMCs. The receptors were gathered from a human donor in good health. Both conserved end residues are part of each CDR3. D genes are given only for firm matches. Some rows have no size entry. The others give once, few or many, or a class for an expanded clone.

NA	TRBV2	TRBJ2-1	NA	CASIGSRNNEQFF	TGTGCCAGCATCGGTTCTAGGAACAATGAGCAGTTCTTC
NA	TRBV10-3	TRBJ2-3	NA	CAISESAGSTDTQYF	TGTGCCATCAGTGAGTCGGCAGGCTCCACAGATACGCAGTATTTT
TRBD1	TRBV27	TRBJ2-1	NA	CASTLRGQVYNEQFF	TGTGCCAGCACCCTTAGGGGACAGGTCTACAATGAGCAGTTCTTC
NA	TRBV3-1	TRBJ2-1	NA	CASSQADLGPFF	TGTGCCAGCAGCCAAGCTGATCTAGGGCCGTTCTTC
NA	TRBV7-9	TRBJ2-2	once	CASSLGSTGKLFF	TGTGCCAGCAGCTTGGGCAGCACCGGGAAGCTGTTTTTT
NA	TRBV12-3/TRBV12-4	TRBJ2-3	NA	CASSFRRGATQYF	TGTGCCAGCAGCTTTCGACGGGGGGCGACGCAGTATTTT
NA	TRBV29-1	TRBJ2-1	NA	CSVGRGGPSSYNEQFF	TGCAGCGTGGGGAGAGGCGGGCCAAGCTCCTACAATGAGCAGTTCTTC
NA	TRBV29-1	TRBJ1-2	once	CSVESLPGGYTF	TGCAGCGTTGAAAGCCTCCCAGGCGGCTACACCTTC
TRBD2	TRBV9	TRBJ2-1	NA	CASSERREGHEQFF	TGTGCCAGCAGCGAAAGGCGGGAGGGTCATGAGCAGTTCTTC
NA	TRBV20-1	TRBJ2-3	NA	CSAPHPGTGDTQYF	TGCAGTGCTCCCCACCCGGGGACTGGGGATACGCAGTATTTT
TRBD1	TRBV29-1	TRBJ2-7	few	CSVGTGTYEQYF	TGCAGCGTTGGGACAGGGACCTACGAGCAGTACTTC